These T cell receptor beta chains were read from a single sample in a study of radiation and T cells in renal cell carcinoma. The data were produced by immunoSEQ multiplex PCR, yet TCRdb's version contains in-frame clones alone and is incomplete. The sample contains about 170,000 clones, 88% of which appear only once. The sequencing here drew on blood, taken from a patient whose treatment included radiotherapy and nephrectomy. Receptor source: a woman in her fifties or sixties with renal cell carcinoma. The CDR3 runs from the conserved cysteine through the conserved F or W. The order of the fields is CDR3 protein, CDR3 DNA, J gene, V gene, D gene, clone size. D genes are given only for firm matches. Clone size is shown for a subset of rows, as once, few, many or a class of expanded clone.

CAWSDTPGVGEKLFF,TGTGCCTGGAGTGACACGCCAGGGGTTGGCGAAAAACTGTTTTTT,TRBJ1-4,TRBV30,.,.
CASSFSGGAVGDTQYF,TGCGCCAGCAGCTTTAGCGGGGGGGCCGTGGGAGATACGCAGTATTTT,TRBJ2-3,TRBV5-1,TRBD2,.
CASRTQGGTVTEAFF,TGTGCCAGCCGGACACAGGGAGGTACGGTAACTGAAGCTTTCTTT,TRBJ1-1,TRBV6-5,.,.
CASSGTGRSTGELFF,TGTGCCAGCAGCGGGACAGGGAGGAGCACCGGGGAGCTGTTTTTT,TRBJ2-2,TRBV5-6,TRBD1,.
CASSPAGTTEAFF,TGTGCCAGCTCACCTGCAGGGACCACTGAAGCTTTCTTT,TRBJ1-1,TRBV18,.,few
CASARGLNYGYTF,TGTGCCAGTGCCAGGGGGTTAAACTATGGCTACACCTTC,TRBJ1-2,TRBV2,TRBD1,.
CASSFRDQPQHF,TGTGCCAGCAGCTTCAGGGATCAGCCCCAGCATTTT,TRBJ1-5,TRBV7-2,.,.
CASSLTGLYTGELFF,TGCGCCAGCAGCTTGACAGGGTTATACACCGGGGAGCTGTTTTTT,TRBJ2-2,TRBV5-1,.,.
CASSLGGRPDQPQHF,TGTGCCAGCAGCTTGGGTGGGCGCCCGGATCAGCCCCAGCATTTT,TRBJ1-5,TRBV5-4,.,.
CATTPSGGGWADTQYF,TGCGCCACAACCCCGTCCGGGGGAGGTTGGGCAGATACGCAGTATTTT,TRBJ2-3,TRBV5-1,.,once